The 28 T cell receptor beta chains below come from one sample, sequenced in a study of metastatic and nonmetastatic thyroid tumors. No patient had received any treatment before thyroid surgery. TCRdb ran MiXCR on the PCR reads. Seen here are fewer than 25,000 clones, approximately 11% observed once, and the top ten hold approximately 8%. The sequenced sample consisted of blood. Every receptor here comes from a female donor with papillary thyroid cancer or a benign thyroid nodule (not recorded which). Some clones in this sample may be carry-over from other donors' samples.

This clone was found many times. The rearrangement links TRBV20-1 to TRBJ2-3; D not resolved. V lost 0 bases to trimming and J lost 0 bases, with 13 bases between them. This CDR3 contains 16 residues. Germline CDR1 DFQATT, CDR2 SNEGSKA (reference sequence). CDR3 protein: CSARDLVTESTDTQYF. CDR3 DNA sequence: TGCAGTGCTAGAGATCTGGTGACGGAGAGCACAGATACGCAGTATTTT.

The sample holds many counts of this clone. This chain uses TRBV20-1 with TRBJ1-1; D is uncertain. Germline V gene lookup returns CDR1 DFQATT and CDR2 SNEGSKA (reference sequence). Trimming left V 6 bases short and J 4 bases short, with 9 bases between. The CDR3 totals 11 residues. CDR3 DNA: TGCAGTGCCAAACTACTCACTGAAGCTTTCTTT. Amino acid sequence: CSAKLLTEAFF.

This clone was seen at least ten times. J is TRBJ1-3 and V is TRBV19, with a tentative D call TRBD1 (6 bases). CDR1 and CDR2 (germline): LNHDA, SQIVND (reference sequence). V was pared by 7 bases and J by 4 bases, with 20 bases between. The CDR3 totals 16 residues. The CDR3: CASIPPGADFGNTIYF. CDR3 in DNA: TGTGCCAGTATCCCCCCGGGGGCTGACTTCGGAAACACCATATATTTT.

The CDR3 DNA is TGTGCCAGCAGTCCTTGGGGAGCGGCCTACAATGAGCAGTTCTTC. Amino acids: CASSPWGAAYNEQFF. The genes are TRBV12-3 or TRBV12-4 and TRBJ2-1, with D possibly being TRBD2 (5 bases). Between the trimmed V and J ends, which lost 5 bases and 2 bases, there was a span of 13 bases. The CDR3 totals 15 residues.

Of note for this clone: A much larger clone lies one base from this, so it may be a read error. The chain couples TRBV20-1 to TRBJ2-3; 13 bases line up with TRBD2. This CDR3 contains 18 residues. CDR1 DFQATT and CDR2 SNEGSKA come from the germline V gene (reference sequence). The CDR3 nucleotides read TGCAGTGCCTGGGGGACTAGCGGGACTCCGGAAGCCACAGATATGCAGTATTTT. Translation: CSAWGTSGTPEATDMQYF.

This clone is termed medium-sized. The chain joins TRBV6-2 or TRBV6-3 to TRBJ2-3; TRBD2 matches 8 bases. The V and J ends lost 8 bases and 4 bases, in that order; junction bases with no gene match: 14. The CDR3 has 16 amino acids. From germline, CDR1 is MNHEY and CDR2 SVGEGT. CDR3 protein: CASRWGSGTSPDTQYF. The CDR3 nucleotides are TGTGCCAGCCGATGGGGTAGCGGGACCTCCCCAGATACGCAGTATTTT.

By frequency in the sample, this clone is medium-sized (0.01 to 0.1%). The rearrangement links TRBV6-1 to TRBJ1-6, with D unclear. Germline assignment: CDR1 MNHNS and CDR2 SASEGT. The CDR3 runs to 14 residues. Deletions cut 3 bases from V and 5 bases from J, with 8 bases between. The CDR3 sequence is CASSETRDNSPLHF. The CDR3 bases are TGTGCCAGCAGTGAGACACGGGATAATTCACCCCTCCACTTT.

With regard to this clone: Given a much more abundant clone one base away, this may be a read error. The chain is built from TRBV9 and TRBJ2-7; 12 positions match TRBD2. V lost 6 bases, J lost 0 bases, and 7 bases stayed unmatched. Germline V gene lookup returns CDR1 SGDLS and CDR2 YYNGEE. The length of the CDR3 is 16 residues. The CDR3 DNA reads as TGTGCCAGCAACCCAGGGACTAGCGGGCTCTCCTACGAGCAGTACTTC. Its protein product is CASNPGTSGLSYEQYF.

This clone ranks as medium-sized. The chain couples TRBV27 to TRBJ2-7; 9 positions agree with TRBD1. Germline-derived CDR1 and CDR2 are MNHEY and SMNVEV (reference sequence). The V segment lost 3 bases and the J segment 3 bases; nucleotides outside the gene matches: 6. The CDR3 runs 15 residues. The CDR3 nucleotides are TGTGCCAGCAGTTTGGTCGGGACAGGGAGCTACGAGCAGTACTTC. Translated, it gives CASSLVGTGSYEQYF.

In its sample, this clone was seen many times. V usage is TRBV7-8 and J usage is TRBJ2-2; 9 positions match TRBD1. The V gene's germline CDR1 is SGHVS and CDR2 FQNEAQ. This CDR3 is 20 amino acids long. V lost 7 bases to trimming and J lost 0 bases; unmatched junction nucleotides: 18. CDR3 amino acids: CASTPLGRLGTGPNTGELFF. CDR3 bases: TGTGCCAGCACCCCTCTGGGCCGTTTAGGGACAGGGCCGAACACCGGGGAGCTGTTTTTT.

This clone occurred many times. The same CDR3 also results from other DNA sequences found in this sample. The chain uses TRBV4-2 and TRBJ2-3; the match to TRBD2 covers 7 bases. This CDR3 is 15 amino acids long. J lost 4 bases, V lost 0 bases, and 4 bases had no gene match. Germline CDR1 and CDR2: LGHNA and YNFKEQ. Here the CDR3 reads CASSQDQGGADTQYF. CDR3 coding DNA: TGTGCCAGCAGCCAAGATCAGGGAGGGGCAGATACGCAGTATTTT.

By its share, this clone is medium-sized. The chain is built from TRBV12-3 or TRBV12-4 and TRBJ2-1; D perhaps matches TRBD2 (6 bases). CDR3 length: 15 residues. V was trimmed by 2 bases and J by 9 bases, leaving 17 bases between them. DNA of the CDR3: TGTGCCAGCAGTTTATCCAGCGGGCCCCTGGGTGAGCAGTTCTTC. Translating it yields CASSLSSGPLGEQFF.

This clone was seen a few times. The rearrangement links TRBV6-2 or TRBV6-3 to TRBJ2-2, with D unclear. This CDR3 contains 15 residues. The V and J ends lost 2 bases and 2 bases respectively, with 9 bases between them. Germline V gene data show CDR1 as MNHEY and CDR2 as SVGEGT. The CDR3 spells CASSYGQPNTGELFF. CDR3 bases: TGTGCCAGCAGTTACGGGCAACCAAACACCGGGGAGCTGTTTTTT.

V and J are TRBV2 and TRBJ2-7, with TRBD1 matching over 9 bases. J gave up 3 bases and V 5 bases, and 5 bases lay outside the gene matches. The CDR3 extends over 14 amino acids. CDR1 is SNHLY and CDR2 is FYNNEI in the germline V gene. The CDR3: CASSPRTGVYEQYF. CDR3 in DNA: TGTGCCAGCAGTCCGAGGACAGGGGTCTACGAGCAGTACTTC.

This clone qualifies as medium-sized. CDR3 residues: CASRRTSGRGSEQYF. Written as DNA, the CDR3 is TGTGCCAGCAGAAGGACTAGCGGGAGGGGAAGCGAGCAGTACTTC. The chain joins TRBV28 to TRBJ2-7, with TRBD2 matching 15 bases. The V gene's germline CDR1 is MDHEN and CDR2 SYDVKM. CDR3 length: 15 residues. V gave up 6 bases and J gave up 6 bases; unmatched junction bases: 6.

This clone has at least ten counts. The chain links TRBV10-3 to TRBJ2-7; 7 bases are a match to TRBD1. This CDR3 comprises 14 residues. Germline trimming cut 0 bases from V and 4 bases from J; bases unmatched to any gene: 3. Germline values: CDR1 ENHRY, CDR2 SYGVKD. The CDR3 loop is CAISESGGIYEQYF. The CDR3 DNA reads TGTGCCATCAGTGAGTCAGGGGGCATATACGAGCAGTACTTC.

This clone came up many times. The chain has TRBV20-1 and TRBJ1-3; 8 nucleotides match TRBD1. CDR1 and CDR2 from the germline V gene are DFQATT and SNEGSKA (reference sequence). The V segment lost 2 bases and the J segment 2 bases; nucleotides outside the gene matches: 2. CDR3 length: 14 residues. CDR3 in amino acids: CSARPGGAGNTIYF. In DNA form, the CDR3 reads TGCAGTGCTAGACCAGGGGGCGCTGGAAACACCATATATTTT.

This clone is medium-sized within its sample. The V gene is TRBV6-1, the J gene TRBJ2-2, with a possible D match to TRBD2 (6 bases). The V end was cut by 6 bases, the J end by 2 bases, with 16 bases between. From germline, CDR1 is MNHNS and CDR2 SASEGT. This CDR3 region has 16 residues. The CDR3 sequence: CASSSPGTLNTGELFF. The CDR3 DNA is TGTGCCAGCAGCTCCCCCGGGACTCTAAACACCGGGGAGCTGTTTTTT.

By its share, this clone is medium-sized. A read error may produce the germline difference seen at one junction end. The chain has TRBV6-1 and TRBJ1-2; no clear D gene. The V gene's germline CDR1 is MNHNS and CDR2 SASEGT. The CDR3 loop spans 14 amino acids. The CDR3 DNA reads as TGTGCCAGCAGGGAAGGACGGCCTATCTATGGCTACACCTTC. Protein product: CASREGRPIYGYTF.

By sample share, this clone is medium-sized. This sequence joins TRBV6-1 and TRBJ2-1; 8 nucleotides align to TRBD2. V trimming: 2 bases; J trimming: 8 bases; junction bases outside the gene matches: 17. The CDR3 length is 18 residues. Germline V gene lookup returns CDR1 MNHNS and CDR2 SASEGT. The CDR3 loop is CASSEFGVAGTPRDEQFF. The CDR3 DNA sequence: TGTGCCAGCAGTGAATTCGGGGTAGCGGGGACACCTAGGGATGAGCAGTTCTTC.

This clone was seen many times. CDR3 bases: TGTGCCAGCAGCACGACCAGGGGTTCCTCTGGAAACACCATATATTTT. Amino acid sequence: CASSTTRGSSGNTIYF. The J gene is TRBJ1-3, the V gene TRBV11-2; TRBD1 might be the D (6 bases). Trimming took 5 bases from V and 0 from J, leaving 14 bases between them. Germline CDR1 reads SGHAT; CDR2 reads FQNNGV. The CDR3 sequence is 16 residues long.

This clone has at least ten counts. The gene calls are TRBV15 and TRBJ2-1; D is ambiguous. The CDR3 totals 15 residues. The ends were cut back, 0 bases at V and 3 bases at J, with 9 bases in the middle. Germline V gene lookup returns CDR1 LNHNV and CDR2 YYDKDF (reference sequence). The CDR3 reads CATSREAPRYNEQFF. The CDR3, as DNA: TGTGCCACCAGCAGAGAAGCCCCCCGCTACAATGAGCAGTTCTTC.

This clone was detected many times. The chain joins TRBV6-5 to TRBJ2-2, with 7 bases aligning to TRBD1. Germline V gene data show CDR1 as MNHEY and CDR2 as SVGAGI. The trim removed 0 bases at V and 2 bases at J, leaving 3 bases unmatched. CDR3 length equals 16 residues. CDR3 amino acids: CASSYSRDSNTGELFF. The CDR3 DNA reads TGTGCCAGCAGTTACTCCCGGGACAGCAACACCGGGGAGCTGTTTTTT.

This clone qualifies as medium-sized. The chain is built from TRBV6-2 or TRBV6-3 and TRBJ2-1, with 7 bases that match TRBD2. This CDR3 contains 15 residues. CDR1 and CDR2 from the germline V gene are MNHEY and SVGEGT. V lost 4 bases, J lost 2 bases, and 5 bases stayed unmatched. The CDR3: CASSSGLVAYNEQFF. For the CDR3, the DNA is TGTGCCAGCAGTTCAGGACTAGTCGCCTACAATGAGCAGTTCTTC.

This clone was counted ten times or more. CDR3 in DNA: TGTGCCAGCAGTTACGGGCGGGTAGAGACCCAGTACTTC. It encodes CASSYGRVETQYF. This sequence joins TRBV6-2 or TRBV6-3 and TRBJ2-5; possibly TRBD2 for D (5 bases). CDR1 MNHEY and CDR2 SVGEGT come from the germline V gene. V lost 2 bases to trimming and J lost 4 bases, with 8 bases between them. There are 13 residues in the CDR3.

This clone is medium-sized (0.01 to 0.1%) by share. The chain combines TRBV12-3 or TRBV12-4 with TRBJ2-7; D is possibly TRBD1 (6 bases). Trimming took 8 bases from V and 3 from J, leaving 11 bases between them. CDR3 size: 12 residues. The CDR3 sequence is CASGRRGYEQYF. As DNA, the CDR3 is TGTGCCAGCGGCCGCAGGGGCTACGAGCAGTACTTC.

This clone appeared many times. V usage is TRBV19 and J usage is TRBJ2-5, with TRBD2 identical over 8 bases. J was trimmed by 2 bases and V by 3 bases; bases with no gene match: 5. The CDR3 covers 15 residues. In germline, CDR1 is LNHDA, CDR2 SQIVND (reference sequence). CDR3 in DNA: TGTGCCAGTAGTATGACTAGCGCAGAGCAAGAGACCCAGTACTTC. This encodes CASSMTSAEQETQYF.

This clone was seen ten or more times. J is TRBJ2-2 and V is TRBV11-2; 10 bases map to TRBD1. The length of the CDR3 is 17 residues. J was trimmed by 2 bases and V by 0 bases; bases with no gene match: 3. The germline CDR1 and CDR2 sequences are SGHAT and FQNNGV. CDR3 region: CASSLEGTGVNTGELFF. The CDR3 DNA sequence: TGTGCCAGCAGCTTAGAAGGGACAGGGGTTAACACCGGGGAGCTGTTTTTT.